A single sample gave rise to the 11 T cell receptor beta chains below, sequenced in a study of shared T cell receptors in the human thymus. The data were produced by immunoSEQ multiplex PCR, yet TCRdb's version contains in-frame clones alone and is incomplete. Seen here are almost 550,000 clones, 75% to 80% observed once, and the top ten hold about 0.012%. The data also belong to a second study, concerning human thymus T cells.

The sequencing input was thymocytes. The receptor set was obtained from a boy younger than two with a congenital heart defect.

The chain links TRBV7-9 to TRBJ2-3; TRBD2 aligns across 13 bases. Germline V gives CDR1 SEHNR, CDR2 FQNEAQ (reference sequence). The V segment lost 5 bases and the J segment 4 bases; nucleotides outside the gene matches: 6. The CDR3 spans 16 residues. The CDR3 here is CASSRRTSGSADTQYF. The CDR3 DNA reads as TGTGCCAGCAGCCGTAGGACTAGCGGGAGTGCAGATACGCAGTATTTT. Supplemented by reference TRBV7-9 and TRBJ2-3, the full variable domain reads DTGVSQNPRHKITKRGQNVTFRCDPISEHNRLYWYRQTLGQGPEFLTYFQNEAQLEKSRLLSDRFSAERPKGSFSTLEIQRTEQGDSAMYLCASSRRTSGSADTQYFGPGTRLTVL.

The rearrangement uses TRBV11-2 and TRBJ2-1; 8 nucleotides agree with TRBD2. Germline CDR1 and CDR2: SGHAT and FQNNGV. This CDR3 is 18 amino acids long. Germline trimming cut 4 bases from V and 7 bases from J; bases unmatched to any gene: 18. The chain's CDR3 is CASSCRVVTGGPRNEQFF. As DNA, the CDR3 is TGTGCCAGCAGCTGCCGCGTTGTGACGGGAGGGCCAAGGAATGAGCAGTTCTTC.

The genes are TRBV29-1 and TRBJ1-2, with 8 bases aligning to TRBD1. Per the germline V gene, CDR1 is SQVTM and CDR2 is ANQGSEA. CDR3 length: 14 residues. V trimming: 6 bases; J trimming: 2 bases; junction bases outside the gene matches: 8. The CDR3, as DNA: TGCAGCGTCGCCAGACAGGGGACGAACTATGGCTACACCTTC. It translates to CSVARQGTNYGYTF. Full variable domain (remainder filled in from reference TRBV29-1 and TRBJ1-2): SAVISQKPSRDICQRGTSLTIQCQVDSQVTMMFWYRQQPGQSLTLIATANQGSEATYESGFVIDKFPISRPNLTFSTLTVSNMSPEDSSIYLCSVARQGTNYGYTFGSGTRLTVV.

The V gene is TRBV4-2, the J gene TRBJ2-7, with D perhaps matching TRBD2 (5 bases). This CDR3 contains 14 residues. In germline, CDR1 is LGHNA, CDR2 YNFKEQ. V was shortened by 0 bases and J by 9 bases, with 15 bases between the two germline ends. CDR3 in amino acids: CASSQDQTPRGQYF. As DNA, the CDR3 is TGTGCCAGCAGCCAAGATCAAACTCCCCGGGGGCAGTACTTC.

The chain uses TRBV4-1 and TRBJ2-1; a weak D match, TRBD1 (5 bases). This CDR3 has 12 amino acids. Germline-derived CDR1 and CDR2 are MGHRA and YSYEKL. V lost 4 bases, J lost 13 bases, and 14 bases lay in between. CDR3 protein: CASSPSQAAQFF. CDR3 in DNA: TGCGCCAGCAGCCCATCACAGGCTGCCCAGTTCTTC.

The genes are TRBV11-2 and TRBJ2-7; 10 bases agree with TRBD2. The CDR3 has 19 amino acids. The V and J ends lost 4 bases and 5 bases, in that order; junction bases with no gene match: 20. From germline, CDR1 is SGHAT and CDR2 FQNNGV. CDR3 in DNA: TGTGCCAGCAGCTCCCGAGCGGGAGGGCCGAGAGACAAAGTCCACGAGCAGTACTTC. This codes for CASSSRAGGPRDKVHEQYF.

The chain carries TRBV15 and TRBJ2-1; D perhaps matches TRBD1 (5 bases). This CDR3 comprises 13 residues. Trimming pared 3 bases from V and 5 bases from J, leaving 8 bases between. The V gene's germline CDR1 is LNHNV and CDR2 YYDKDF (reference sequence). The CDR3 protein is CATSRTRDNEQFF. The CDR3 DNA sequence: TGTGCCACCAGCAGGACCAGGGACAATGAGCAGTTCTTC.

The chain has TRBV7-2 and TRBJ2-1; 10 nucleotides agree with TRBD2. The CDR3 length is 19 residues. The V and J ends lost 5 bases and 3 bases, in that order; junction bases with no gene match: 16. The germline V gene has CDR1 SGHTA and CDR2 FQGNSA. The CDR3: CASSLDRPLAGVGYNEQFF. For the CDR3, the DNA is TGTGCCAGCAGCCTAGACCGCCCTCTAGCGGGAGTCGGCTACAATGAGCAGTTCTTC. The whole variable domain, filled in from reference TRBV7-2 and TRBJ2-1, reads GAGVSQSPSNKVTEKGKDVELRCDPISGHTALYWYRQSLGQGLEFLIYFQGNSAPDKSGLPSDRFSAERTGGSVSTLTIQRTQQEDSAVYLCASSLDRPLAGVGYNEQFFGPGTRLTVL.

This chain uses TRBV27 with TRBJ2-5, with TRBD2 matching 7 bases. The trim removed 2 bases at V and 4 bases at J, leaving 10 bases unmatched. Germline lookup yields CDR1 MNHEY and CDR2 SMNVEV (reference sequence). There are 16 residues in the CDR3. Written as DNA, the CDR3 is TGTGCCAGCAGTTTACATATGGGAGGGGATACAGAGACCCAGTACTTC. Translating gives CASSLHMGGDTETQYF.

This chain uses TRBV6-4 with TRBJ2-1, with D hard to call. Germline V gives CDR1 MRHNA, CDR2 SNTAGT. V lost 4 bases and J lost 0, with 10 bases in between. The length of the CDR3 is 15 residues. The CDR3 DNA is TGTGCCAGCAGTGTGAAGTGGAGCTCCTACAATGAGCAGTTCTTC. Protein: CASSVKWSSYNEQFF.

The chain uses TRBV25-1 and TRBJ2-1; TRBD2 aligns across 10 bases. The junction had 17 bases not matched to a gene; V was cut back by 3 bases and J by 9 bases. The germline V gene encodes CDR1 MGHDK and CDR2 SYGVNS. The CDR3 loop spans 18 amino acids. CDR3 sequence (DNA): TGTGCCAGCAGTGAGACTCTCCTAAGCGGGAGGGCGTTAGGTGAGCAGTTCTTC. As protein: CASSETLLSGRALGEQFF.